This T cell receptor (beta chain) is from a study of blood T cell repertoires in COVID-19. Across the study: Samples taken during acute and convalescent COVID-19 were collected in the United States, Italy and Spain.

TCRdb's copy holds only in-frame clones and misses some; the assay was immunoSEQ multiplex PCR. The table lists 30,000 or so clones, about four fifths of them singletons. Germline CDR1 reads SGHRS; CDR2 reads YFSETQ. Trimming at V came to 4 bases and at J to 4 bases, leaving 4 bases not matched to a gene. The CDR3 length is 14 residues. The genes are TRBV5-1 and TRBJ1-3, with 8 bases matching TRBD1. Material: peripheral blood. The receptor was derived from a man aged 50 or older with acute or convalescent COVID-19. The CDR3 region is CASSLTGAGNTIYF. CDR3 nucleotide sequence: TGCGCCAGCAGCCTGACAGGGGCGGGAAACACCATATATTTT.